Detailed here is one T cell receptor beta chain. This clonotype was recorded many times. No antigen is known for it. No base quality values were provided; no much bigger clone lies one nucleotide off. The trim is 3 bases for V and 1 base for J, with a gap of 11 bases between the germline ends. The CDR3 runs 14 amino acids, cysteine and phenylalanine included. Only CDR3 DNA is held: 42 bases, read in frame from base 1. Reading the germline V gene gives CDR1 SGHRS and CDR2 YFSETQ. This specimen's treatment or condition label, interpreted: live attenuated yellow fever vaccine strain. At each blood-draw timepoint, two biological replicates of bulk PBMCs were obtained. A standard Ficoll-Paque protocol was used to isolate PBMCs from peripheral blood. TriZol was used to extract RNA from bulk PBMCs, CD4 and CD8 fractions, and dextramer-positive and dextramer-negative fractions. This record comes from a study of T cells after yellow fever vaccination (dated by TCRdb to between 2018 and 2020). The study in broad terms: The SMART-Seq v4 Ultra Low Input RNA kit was used to prepare libraries from fractions with low cell numbers. To follow T-cell clones before and after both primary and booster YFV17D yellow fever vaccination, bulk TCR alpha and beta repertoires underwent longitudinal sequencing. Two healthy male donors made up the cohort, one aged 18 to 29 years and the other aged 30 to 39 years. Blood was collected at multiple timepoints before and after primary and secondary immunization, and bulk PBMC replicates and cell subsets were isolated.

The sequencer was an Illumina NovaSeq 6000. TCR cDNA was synthesized by 5'RACE template switching, which introduced a universal primer site and unique molecular identifiers. cDNA synthesis was primed from both the TCR alpha and TCR beta constant segments. Libraries were amplified in two PCR steps, with sample barcodes and sequencing adapters added in the second step. Sequencing of the libraries was done on either Illumina HiSeq 2500 (2x100 bp) or NovaSeq (2x150 bp). The original methods were these. MIGEC handled demultiplexing of reads and collapsing into UMI consensus sequences, while MiXCR performed V(D)J alignment. Vaccine-responding clonotypes were identified with edgeR using replicate PBMC samples, with FDR below 0.01 and a log2 fold change above 5 up to day 15 being required. Each bulk clonotype received a CD4 or CD8 identity based on whether the sequenced CD4 or CD8 repertoire contained that clonotype at higher abundance. The public reads were reprocessed in TCRdb via fastp at Q25 and MiXCR, keeping in-frame beta chains. Each CDR3 protein appears once, grouped with its most common genes and DNA. The V and J calls here are based on TCRdb, not the publication. This sample holds some 250,000 distinct CDR3 sequences; 3.6% were observed only once. Of the sample, about 20% is held by the ten largest clones.

What the work shows at the level of the full study, not this receptor alone: Computational filtering was needed because FACS-sorted repertoires could contain abundant contaminating clonotypes from the bulk population. Most clones expanded after primary vaccination (almost 97% of CD4 and roughly 91% of CD8) were re-detected after the booster, suggesting that broad memory maintenance occurred. A small share of clonotypes was detected in both CD4 and CD8 compartments, with the overlap likely arising from convergent recombination. Compared with the primary T-cell response, the secondary T-cell response was weaker but faster, peaking on day 5 rather than day 15. Only a couple of donors were included in the study, so the extent to which the findings can be generalized is limited.

This receptor was obtained from a man younger than 35 who received the YFV17D yellow fever vaccine. The chain links TRBV5-1 with TRBJ2-7; the D gene lacks a confident call. Sequences were derived from PBMCs, sampled 15 days after the yellow fever booster vaccination. The CDR3 in this case is CASSWRPVSYEQYF. The DNA sequence is TGCGCCAGCAGCTGGAGACCCGTATCCTACGAGCAGTACTTC.